This is a list of T cell receptor beta chains from one sample in a study of tumor-infiltrating lymphocytes in oesophageal squamous cell carcinoma. One entry per CDR3 protein results from TCRdb running MiXCR on the PCR reads. The sample carries about 21,000 distinct CDR3 sequences, 39% recorded once. Input material: esophageal tumor tissue. The receptors come from a male donor with esophageal squamous cell carcinoma. CDR3s leave out the opening cysteine and the closing phenylalanine or tryptophan. Some rows mark clone size as missing; the rest say once, few, many or name a class of expanded clone.

j_call v_call cdr3_length clone_size cdr3_aa
. TRBV7-6 13 . ASSFQGAGNNEQF
TRBJ2-4 TRBV7-4 12 . ASSLDRGKNIQY
TRBJ2-5 TRBV7-8 14 medium-sized ASSPAGTGFLETQY
. TRBV18 12 . ASSPLGISYEQY
TRBJ1-4 TRBV5-1 12 many ASSLQGGFEKLF
TRBJ2-2 TRBV10-1 16 few ASSDGGSGYPNTGELF
TRBJ2-7 TRBV7-2 9 few ASSTAYEQY
. TRBV18 11 few ASSPTEYNEQY
. TRBV7-3 15 . ASSLIGGTPIYNEQY
. TRBV6-2/TRBV6-3 11 . ASSRDRVETQY
TRBJ2-3 TRBV20-1 12 few SATRLGGTDTQY
TRBJ2-3 TRBV6-8 14 . ASWQGQGGSTDTQY
TRBJ2-1 TRBV6-4 13 many ASSDSLAEVDEQF
TRBJ2-1 TRBV6-1 13 many ASSSEGLTYNEQF
TRBJ2-3 TRBV7-9 14 medium-sized ASSLGRGRRTDTQY
TRBJ2-5 TRBV28 15 many ASSPTGLAGGQETQY
TRBJ1-1 TRBV27 12 many ATSPAAINTEAF
TRBJ1-4 TRBV12-3/TRBV12-4 12 many ASSLLGGNEKLF
TRBJ2-7 TRBV12-3/TRBV12-4 14 medium-sized ASSLAGGGQTYEQY
TRBJ2-4 TRBV9 15 once ASSVTGGETTKNIQY
TRBJ2-2 TRBV7-6 15 . ASSLVFAGVNTGELF
TRBJ2-1 TRBV7-8 15 . ASSSTSGRGSYNEQF
TRBJ2-1 TRBV7-2 13 medium-sized ASSLDSPPRGEQF
TRBJ1-1 TRBV14 11 few ASSQDLPTEAF
TRBJ2-5 TRBV5-8 11 once ASSPPYQETQY
. TRBV7-2 11 . ASSLGALGEQY
TRBJ2-1 TRBV6-1 15 . ASSQPVLSGRYNEQF
TRBJ2-6 TRBV12-3/TRBV12-4 14 many ASSLWAGIGANVLT
TRBJ2-3 TRBV3-1 11 . ASGPQGTDTQY
TRBJ2-2 TRBV7-2 12 . ASSPHVDTGELF
TRBJ2-3 TRBV18 12 many ASSTYREADTQY
TRBJ2-5 TRBV7-8 9 . ASSGYETQY
TRBJ2-7 TRBV18 13 . ASSPSGTGVDEQY
TRBJ1-1 TRBV7-9 12 medium-sized ASSLFPGNTEAF
. TRBV12-3/TRBV12-4 12 many ASSSSTGDYEQY
TRBJ2-7 TRBV6-1 11 many ASRRTGVYEQY
TRBJ1-1 TRBV20-1 13 . SASGWQKQNTEAF
TRBJ2-1 TRBV5-6 13 . ASSLVAGPYNEQF
TRBJ2-7 TRBV3-1 12 once ASSQAHWADEQY